This T cell receptor (beta chain) emerged from a study of early T cells in non-severe SARS-CoV-2 infection. Each CDR3 protein is one row after TCRdb ran MiXCR on the 5' RACE reads. The data contain 50,000 to 65,000 distinct CDR3 sequences, around 11% of them singletons. This clonotype has a count of ten or more. Trimming shortened V by 6 bases and J by 0 bases, and 12 bases separated the two germline ends. This CDR3 comprises 14 residues. The rearrangement links TRBV12-3 or TRBV12-4 to TRBJ2-7, with D perhaps TRBD2 (6 bases). The sequence came from an adult who was a healthcare worker with PCR-confirmed SARS-CoV-2 infection or an uninfected control (not recorded which). Sequences were derived from whole blood, sampled at baseline. CDR3 sequence: CASRPRLDSYEQYF. The CDR3 region has the DNA TGTGCCAGCAGACCGCGACTAGACTCCTACGAGCAGTACTTC.